The 2 T cell receptor beta chains given below trace back to one sample, sequenced in a study of early T cells in non-severe SARS-CoV-2 infection. TCRdb processed the 5' RACE reads anew with MiXCR; each CDR3 protein has one entry. This table has around 60,000 distinct CDR3 sequences, roughly 13% appearing once. Sequenced material: whole blood. These receptors all stem from an adult who was a healthcare worker with PCR-confirmed SARS-CoV-2 infection or an uninfected control (not recorded which).

This sequence joins TRBV7-2 and TRBJ2-3, with a weak D call TRBD2 (6 bases). The CDR3 sequence is 15 residues long. Trimming left V 5 bases short and J 0 bases short, with 12 bases between. The germline CDR1 and CDR2 sequences are SGHTA and FQGNSA. CDR3 sequence (DNA): TGTGCCAGCAGCCTCCATAGCGGCAGCACAGATACGCAGTATTTT. Its translation is CASSLHSGSTDTQYF.

This clonotype came up many times. The J gene is TRBJ1-5, the V gene TRBV12-3 or TRBV12-4; D not certain. V shed 6 bases and J shed 2 bases, with 5 bases lying between them. This CDR3 contains 12 residues. This CDR3 is CASRGGNQPQHF. Written as DNA, the CDR3 is TGTGCCAGCAGGGGAGGCAATCAGCCCCAGCATTTT.